This T cell receptor (beta chain) was sequenced during a study of T cells in Graves' hyperthyroidism and ophthalmopathy. Overall study findings and caveats: Among clonotypes expanded in thyroid above 0.001, most were also found in blood.

V lost 4 bases and J lost 8, with 14 bases in between. This CDR3 is built from 14 residues. CDR1 is LGHNA, CDR2 YNFKEQ, per germline. RNA transcripts were the template for amplifying TCR beta CDR3 regions. Primed by the HTBI set, a first-round RT-PCR was run on the TCR CDR3. Via MiXCR, TCRdb re-called the multiplex PCR reads, giving one row per CDR3 protein. The sample consists of more than 100,000 distinct CDR3 sequences, 47% of them appearing once. Points on this clonotype: Its antigen is unidentified.

The chain couples TRBV4-2 to TRBJ1-4; D unresolved. The specimen sequenced was blood. The clonotype was recovered from a man aged 35 to 55 with Graves' hyperthyroidism. The CDR3 DNA sequence: TGTGCCAGCAGCCCCTCCCGGTGGGGAGAAAAACTGTTTTTT. It translates to CASSPSRWGEKLFF.